This is a list of T cell receptor beta chains from one sample in a study of T cells in localized non-small cell lung cancer. Assay used: immunoSEQ multiplex PCR; TCRdb lists only in-frame clones, some missing. The sample records around 20,000 clones, approximately 91% being singletons. The sequencing here drew on peripheral blood, taken before any cancer treatment. These receptors all stem from a woman aged 35-75 years with stage I lung adenocarcinoma. CDR3s include the opening cysteine and the closing phenylalanine or tryptophan. A D gene is named only where the DNA matches it firmly. Clone size is given for some rows only: seen once, a few or many times, or a class if the clone is expanded.

D gene	J gene	clone size	V gene	CDR3 DNA	CDR3 protein
TRBD1	TRBJ2-1	NA	TRBV23-1	TGCGCCAGCAGTCAATCTAGACAGGGCCCCTACAATGAGCAGTTCTTC	CASSQSRQGPYNEQFF
TRBD1	TRBJ1-5	NA	TRBV7-2	TGTGCCAGCAGCTTAACAGGGGGCCAGCCCCAGCATTTT	CASSLTGGQPQHF
TRBD2	TRBJ2-7	NA	TRBV6-1	TGTGCCAGCAGTGAGATTCCTAGCGGCGAGCAGTACTTC	CASSEIPSGEQYF
TRBD1	TRBJ1-1	NA	TRBV19	TGTGCCAGTAGCGCCGGGACAGGGGGCACGAACACTGAAGCTTTCTTT	CASSAGTGGTNTEAFF
NA	TRBJ1-1	NA	TRBV5-1	TGCGCCAGCAGCTTGGCCGGGGGGAGTAACACTGAAGCTTTCTTT	CASSLAGGSNTEAFF
TRBD1	TRBJ2-7	NA	TRBV4-1	TGCGCCAGCAGCCAGGGAGACGGGACAGGGTCCTACGAGCAGTACTTC	CASSQGDGTGSYEQYF
NA	TRBJ2-5	NA	TRBV5-8	TGTGCCAGCAGCTTAGGTCGGGCCCGCGAGACCCAGTACTTC	CASSLGRARETQYF
TRBD1	TRBJ1-2	NA	TRBV7-3	TGTGCCAGCAGCCAGGGGGGCACTAACTATGGCTACACCTTC	CASSQGGTNYGYTF
NA	TRBJ2-7	once	TRBV28	TGTGCCAGCAGTTCAGCCACCTACGAGCAGTACTTC	CASSSATYEQYF
NA	TRBJ2-1	NA	TRBV28	TGTGCCAGCAGCTTTCCAATCAACCGCCGGGCCAACAATGAGCAGTTCTTC	CASSFPINRRANNEQFF
TRBD1	TRBJ1-5	NA	TRBV6-6	TGTGCCAGCAGTACCGGGACAGGGATTCAGCCCCAGCATTTT	CASSTGTGIQPQHF
TRBD1	TRBJ2-3	NA	TRBV28	TGTGCCAGCAGTTGGCAGGGGGTCTCAGATACGCAGTATTTT	CASSWQGVSDTQYF
TRBD2	TRBJ2-1	NA	TRBV30	TGTGCCTGGAGTGTACGGGGGGTTGAGCAGTTCTTC	CAWSVRGVEQFF
NA	TRBJ2-7	NA	TRBV29-1	TGCAGCGTTGAGTCAGGGGTCGCCTACGAGCAGTACTTC	CSVESGVAYEQYF
NA	TRBJ1-4	NA	TRBV7-8	TGTGCCAGCAGCTTAGAAGGCAGGGGCCCCACTAATGAAAAACTGTTTTTT	CASSLEGRGPTNEKLFF
NA	TRBJ2-3	NA	TRBV21-1	TGTGCCAGCAGCAAAGCTGAGGGACCAAGCACAGATACGCAGTATTTT	CASSKAEGPSTDTQYF
TRBD1	TRBJ1-2	NA	TRBV18	TGTGCCAGCTCACCTCGGACAGGGGGCGACGATGGCTACACCTTC	CASSPRTGGDDGYTF
NA	TRBJ1-2	NA	TRBV28	TGTGCCAGCAGTTTACAGGGGCGCACTAAAGGCTACACCTTC	CASSLQGRTKGYTF
TRBD1	TRBJ2-1	NA	TRBV11-3	TGTGCCAGCAGCTTCACAGGGGGCACCGGGAATGAGCAGTTCTTC	CASSFTGGTGNEQFF
NA	TRBJ1-1	NA	TRBV5-6	TGTGCCAGCAGCTTTGGACAGAACACTGAAGCTTTCTTT	CASSFGQNTEAFF
NA	TRBJ1-1	NA	TRBV20-1	TGCAGTGCTAGCCCAAACACTGAAGCTTTCTTT	CSASPNTEAFF
NA	TRBJ1-4	NA	TRBV7-6	TGTGCCAGCAGCTTAGTTCCTGGCGGTGAAAAACTGTTTTTT	CASSLVPGGEKLFF
TRBD2	TRBJ2-7	NA	TRBV5-1	TGCGCCAGCAGCTCCCAGGCTAGCGGGGTGAAAGAGCAGTACTTC	CASSSQASGVKEQYF
TRBD2	TRBJ2-5	NA	TRBV14	TGTGCCAGCAGCCCGAATCTGGTAGCGGGAGTACATGAGACCCAGTACTTC	CASSPNLVAGVHETQYF
NA	TRBJ1-1	NA	TRBV30	TGTGCCTGGAGTGTGAACGATCCTGAAGCTTTCTTT	CAWSVNDPEAFF
NA	TRBJ1-6	once	TRBV7-1	TGTGCCAGCAGCTTACAGGGTGAAAGAGAGGATTCACCCCTCCACTTT	CASSLQGEREDSPLHF
NA	TRBJ1-6	once	TRBV9	TGTGCCAGCAGCGTTCGCAGCAATAATTCACCCCTCCACTTT	CASSVRSNNSPLHF
NA	TRBJ1-3	NA	TRBV7-2	TGTGCCAGCAGCTTAAACCCCCTCTCTGGAAACACCATATATTTT	CASSLNPLSGNTIYF
NA	TRBJ2-7	NA	TRBV28	TGTGCCACCAACCCCGGACAGACCTACGAGCAGTACTTC	CATNPGQTYEQYF
NA	TRBJ2-5	NA	TRBV20-1	TGCAGTGCACGATGGGGGGAGACCCAGTACTTC	CSARWGETQYF
TRBD1	TRBJ1-1	NA	TRBV11-1	TGTGCCAGCAGCGGAGACAGGGGATTGAACACTGAAGCTTTCTTT	CASSGDRGLNTEAFF
NA	TRBJ2-5	NA	TRBV29-1	TGCAGCGTTGAAGTAGCTCAAGAGACCCAGTACTTC	CSVEVAQETQYF
NA	TRBJ2-7	NA	TRBV12-5	TGTGCTAGTGGTTTTGGGACGGGCGAGCAGTACTTC	CASGFGTGEQYF
NA	TRBJ2-7	NA	TRBV28	TGTGCCAGCAGGACTTCCTACGAGCAGTACTTC	CASRTSYEQYF
TRBD2	TRBJ2-1	NA	TRBV2	TGTGCCAGCAGGCCCTATAGTAGCGGGGCCTACAATGAGCAGTTCTTC	CASRPYSSGAYNEQFF
NA	TRBJ1-1	few	TRBV2	TGTGCCAGCAGTGTCGAGGGGAGCCTGGAGGCTTTCTTT	CASSVEGSLEAFF
TRBD1	TRBJ1-4	NA	TRBV7-9	TGTGCCAGCAGCTCGGACAGGGGGCCTGAAAAACTGTTTTTT	CASSSDRGPEKLFF
NA	TRBJ1-1	NA	TRBV6-6	TGTGCCAGCAGTTACGAGAGTACCACTGAAGCTTTCTTT	CASSYESTTEAFF
NA	TRBJ2-5	NA	TRBV27	TGTGCCAGCAGTTCCCTAAGACTTCTCCCGGGGCAAGAGACCCAGTACTTC	CASSSLRLLPGQETQYF
TRBD2	TRBJ2-3	NA	TRBV27	TGTGCCAGCACCGCGGGACTAGCGGGCACAGATACGCAGTATTTT	CASTAGLAGTDTQYF
NA	TRBJ2-1	NA	TRBV6-4	TGTGCCAGCAGTGACTCGGAGGGGAGGTCCTACAATGAGCAGTTCTTC	CASSDSEGRSYNEQFF
TRBD1	TRBJ2-5	NA	TRBV2	TGTGCCAGCTGTCCTCGGACAGGGGCGATAGAGACCCAGTACTTC	CASCPRTGAIETQYF
TRBD2	TRBJ2-7	NA	TRBV5-1	TGCGCCAGCAGCCTAAGGACTAGCGGGGACGAGCAGTACTTC	CASSLRTSGDEQYF
TRBD2	TRBJ2-1	NA	TRBV7-2	TGTGCCAGCAGCTTAGCGGGCGGGGGTGAGCAGTTCTTC	CASSLAGGGEQFF
NA	TRBJ2-5	NA	TRBV6-1	TGTGCCAGCAGTGAAAACAGGGAAGAGACCCAGTACTTC	CASSENREETQYF
NA	TRBJ2-3	once	TRBV7-2	TGTGCCAGCAGCCCACGTCGGGCAGGGGCCAGCACAGATACGCAGTATTTT	CASSPRRAGASTDTQYF
TRBD2	TRBJ2-5	NA	TRBV6-5	TGTGCCAGCAGTTCTACGACTAGCGGTGAAGAGACCCAGTACTTC	CASSSTTSGEETQYF
NA	TRBJ1-2	NA	TRBV29-1	TGCAGCTTCGGCCCGCCGTATCCCTACACCTTC	CSFGPPYPYTF
NA	TRBJ1-3	NA	TRBV5-5	TGTGCCAGCAGCTTGCCAGGCGCTTCTGGAAACACCATATATTTT	CASSLPGASGNTIYF
NA	TRBJ2-1	once	TRBV7-9	TGTGCCAGCAGCTTAGAATGGCGAGGCAATGAGCAGTTCTTC	CASSLEWRGNEQFF
TRBD1	TRBJ2-7	NA	TRBV14	TGTGCCAGCAGCCAAGAGCCAGGACAGGGGGACAACGAGCAGTACTTC	CASSQEPGQGDNEQYF